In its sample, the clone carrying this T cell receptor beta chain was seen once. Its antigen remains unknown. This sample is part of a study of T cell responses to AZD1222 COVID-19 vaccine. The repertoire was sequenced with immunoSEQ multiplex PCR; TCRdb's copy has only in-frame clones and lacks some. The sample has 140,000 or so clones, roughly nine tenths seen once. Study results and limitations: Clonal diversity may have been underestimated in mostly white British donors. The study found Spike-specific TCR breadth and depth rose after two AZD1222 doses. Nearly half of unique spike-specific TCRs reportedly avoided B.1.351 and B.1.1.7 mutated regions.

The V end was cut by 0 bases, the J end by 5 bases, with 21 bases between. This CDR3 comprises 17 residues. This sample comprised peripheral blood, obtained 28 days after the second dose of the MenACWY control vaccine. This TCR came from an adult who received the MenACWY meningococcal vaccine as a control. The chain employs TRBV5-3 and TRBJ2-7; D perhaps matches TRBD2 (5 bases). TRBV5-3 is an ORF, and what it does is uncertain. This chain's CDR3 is CARSLVPVAPLAHEQYF. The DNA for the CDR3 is TGTGCCAGAAGCTTGGTTCCCGTGGCACCTCTAGCCCACGAGCAGTACTTC.